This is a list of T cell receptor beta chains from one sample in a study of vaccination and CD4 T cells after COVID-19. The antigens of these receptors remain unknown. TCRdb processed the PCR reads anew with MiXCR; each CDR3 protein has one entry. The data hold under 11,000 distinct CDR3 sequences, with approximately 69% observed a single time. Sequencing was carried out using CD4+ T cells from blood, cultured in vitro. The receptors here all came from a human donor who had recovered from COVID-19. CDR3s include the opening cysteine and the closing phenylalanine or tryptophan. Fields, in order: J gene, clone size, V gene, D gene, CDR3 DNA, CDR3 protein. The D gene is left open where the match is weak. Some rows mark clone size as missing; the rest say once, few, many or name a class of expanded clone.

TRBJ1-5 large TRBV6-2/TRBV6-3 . TGTGCCAGCAGTTACTATGGGGATCAGCCCCAGCATTTT CASSYYGDQPQHF
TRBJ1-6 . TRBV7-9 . TGCGCCAGCAGCCCTCAGTACGATAATTCACCCCTCCACTTT CASSPQYDNSPLHF
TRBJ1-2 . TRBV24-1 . TGTGCCACCAGTGACTCCAGGACTTCTGGCTATGGCTACACCTTC CATSDSRTSGYGYTF
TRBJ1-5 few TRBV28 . TGTGCCAGCAGTTTGAACCAATTCCGGATTTTGAATCAGCCCCAGCATTTT CASSLNQFRILNQPQHF
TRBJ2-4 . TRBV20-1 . TGCAGTGCCGCACCAGGACAGATGGTAGCCAAAAACATTCAGTACTTC CSAAPGQMVAKNIQYF
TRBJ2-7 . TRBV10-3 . TGTGCCATCAGTGAGATAAGGGCCGTTAGCTCCTACGAGCAGTACTTC CAISEIRAVSSYEQYF
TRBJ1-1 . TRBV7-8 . TGTGCCAGCAGCTTAATTAGGGGGGGGAGTAGGCCAGGCTTGAACACTGAAGCTTTCTTT CASSLIRGGSRPGLNTEAFF
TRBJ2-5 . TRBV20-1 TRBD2 TGCAGTGCTAGGGGATTAGCGGGATTTTTAGAGACCCAGTACTTC CSARGLAGFLETQYF
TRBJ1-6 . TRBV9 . TGTGCCAGCAGCGTCGGGGCCCTTTTGAATTCACCCCTCCACTTT CASSVGALLNSPLHF
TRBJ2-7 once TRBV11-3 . TGTGCCAGCAGCCCAAGATCGGGCCAGAGCTCCTACGAGCAGTACTTC CASSPRSGQSSYEQYF
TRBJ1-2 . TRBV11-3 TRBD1 TGTGCGAGCGGGCAGGGGGGCATTGGGAACTATGGCTACACCTTC CASGQGGIGNYGYTF
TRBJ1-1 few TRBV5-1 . TGCGCCAGCAGCTTGGGGGTCGGGACGGTCTCTGGCACTGAAGCTTTCTTT CASSLGVGTVSGTEAFF
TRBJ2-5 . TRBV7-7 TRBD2 TGTGCTAGCAGCCCACTGGGCGGGGGTAGTCCTCCTTACCAAGAGACCCAGTACTTC CASSPLGGGSPPYQETQYF
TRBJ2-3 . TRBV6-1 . TGTGCCAGCAGTCGAAACGGAGGCACAGATACGCAGTATTTT CASSRNGGTDTQYF
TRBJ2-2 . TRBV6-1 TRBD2 TGTGCCAGCAGTACCGGGACTAGCACTTACACCGGGGAGCTGTTTTTT CASSTGTSTYTGELFF
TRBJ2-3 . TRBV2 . TGTGCCAGCAGTGAATTGGTTAGCACAGATACGCAGTATTTT CASSELVSTDTQYF
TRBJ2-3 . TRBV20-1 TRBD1 TGCAGTGCTAGAGATCCTAGACAGGGGCCCACAGATACGCAGTATTTT CSARDPRQGPTDTQYF
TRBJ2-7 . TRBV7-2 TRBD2 TGTGCCAGCAGCTTAGCGCCGGGGGGGACTATCTCCTACGAGCAGTACTTC CASSLAPGGTISYEQYF
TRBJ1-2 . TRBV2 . TGTGCCAGCAGTGAATTCTCGATACCATCTCGCGAAGGTGGCTACACCTTC CASSEFSIPSREGGYTF
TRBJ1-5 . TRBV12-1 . TGTGCCAGCAGCTTGACAGGACCGCCGGGCGGTCAGCCCCAGCATTTT CASSLTGPPGGQPQHF
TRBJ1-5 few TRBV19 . TGTGCCAGTAGGAGGGGAGATAGCAATCAGCCCCAGCATTTT CASRRGDSNQPQHF
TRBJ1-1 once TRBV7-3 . TGTGCCAGCAGCATCGCAGCGAACACTGAAGCTTTCTTT CASSIAANTEAFF
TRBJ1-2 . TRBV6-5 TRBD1 TGTGCCAGCAGTTACTCAGCCCTGACAGGGGGACATGGCTACACCTTC CASSYSALTGGHGYTF
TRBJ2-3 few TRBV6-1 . TGTGCCAGCAGTGTACGCACAGATACGCAGTATTTT CASSVRTDTQYF
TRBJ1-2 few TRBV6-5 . TGTGCCAGCAGTTACTCTGCGGGTACCTATGGCTACACCTTC CASSYSAGTYGYTF
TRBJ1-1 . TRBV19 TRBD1 TGTGCCAGTAGGACAGGGGGGGACACTGAAGCTTTCTTT CASRTGGDTEAFF
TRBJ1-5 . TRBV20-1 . TGCAGTGCTGGGAGACCATCATCGAATCAGCCCCAGCATTTT CSAGRPSSNQPQHF
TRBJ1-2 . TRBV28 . TGTGCCAGCAAACTCTCAGGATCCTATGGCTACACCTTC CASKLSGSYGYTF